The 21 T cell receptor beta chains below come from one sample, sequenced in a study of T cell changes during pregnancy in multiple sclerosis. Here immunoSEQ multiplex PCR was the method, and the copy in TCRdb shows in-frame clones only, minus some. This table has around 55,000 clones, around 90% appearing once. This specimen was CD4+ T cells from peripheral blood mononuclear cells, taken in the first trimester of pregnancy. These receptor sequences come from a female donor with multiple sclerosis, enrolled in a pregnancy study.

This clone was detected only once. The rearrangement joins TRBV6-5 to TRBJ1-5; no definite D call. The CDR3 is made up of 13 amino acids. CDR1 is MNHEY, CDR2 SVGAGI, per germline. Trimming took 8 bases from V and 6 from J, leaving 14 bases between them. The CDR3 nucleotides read TGTGCCAGCTCTCGTAGGAGGAGTCAGCCCCAGCATTTT. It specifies CASSRRRSQPQHF.

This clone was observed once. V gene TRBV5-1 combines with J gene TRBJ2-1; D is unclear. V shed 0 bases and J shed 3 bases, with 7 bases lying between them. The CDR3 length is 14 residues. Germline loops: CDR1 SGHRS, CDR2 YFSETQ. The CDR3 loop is CASSLDSFYNEQFF. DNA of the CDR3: TGCGCCAGCAGCTTGGACAGTTTCTACAATGAGCAGTTCTTC. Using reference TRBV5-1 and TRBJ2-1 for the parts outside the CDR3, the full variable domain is KAGVTQTPRYLIKTRGQQVTLSCSPISGHRSVSWYQQTPGQGLQFLFEYFSETQRNKGNFPGRFSGRQFSNSRSEMNVSTLELGDSALYLCASSLDSFYNEQFFGPGTRLTVL.

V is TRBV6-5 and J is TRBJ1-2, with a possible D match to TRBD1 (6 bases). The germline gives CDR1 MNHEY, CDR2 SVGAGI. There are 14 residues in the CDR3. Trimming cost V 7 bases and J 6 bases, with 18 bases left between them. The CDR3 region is CASTGTPLENGYTF. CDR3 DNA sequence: TGTGCCAGCACCGGGACACCCCTGGAGAATGGCTACACCTTC.

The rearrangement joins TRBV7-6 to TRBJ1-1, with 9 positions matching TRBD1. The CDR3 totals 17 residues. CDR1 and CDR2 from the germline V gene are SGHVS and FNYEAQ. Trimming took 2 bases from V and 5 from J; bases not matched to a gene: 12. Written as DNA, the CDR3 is TGTGCCAGCAGCTTATTACCCACAGGGGGCCGTGTAACTGAAGCTTTCTTT. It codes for CASSLLPTGGRVTEAFF.

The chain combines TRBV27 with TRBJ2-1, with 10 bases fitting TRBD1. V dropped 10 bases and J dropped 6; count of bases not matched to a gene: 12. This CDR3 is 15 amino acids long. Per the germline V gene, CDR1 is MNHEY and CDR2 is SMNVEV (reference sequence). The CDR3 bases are TGTGCCACCCATTTTGGACAGGGGGTTATCAATGAGCAGTTCTTC. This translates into CATHFGQGVINEQFF.

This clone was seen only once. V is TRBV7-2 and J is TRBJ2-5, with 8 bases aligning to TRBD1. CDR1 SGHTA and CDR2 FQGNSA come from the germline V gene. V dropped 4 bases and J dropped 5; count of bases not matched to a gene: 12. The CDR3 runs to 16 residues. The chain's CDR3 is CASSSLGSRGLETQYF. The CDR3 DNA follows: TGTGCCAGCAGCTCCCTTGGCAGCAGGGGGCTGGAGACCCAGTACTTC.

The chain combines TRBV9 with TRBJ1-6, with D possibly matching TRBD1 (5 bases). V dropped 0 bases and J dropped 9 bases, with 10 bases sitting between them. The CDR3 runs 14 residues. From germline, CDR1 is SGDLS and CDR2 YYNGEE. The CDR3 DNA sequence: TGTGCCAGCAGCGTAGGCAGGGATCGTTCACCCCTCCACTTT. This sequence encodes CASSVGRDRSPLHF.

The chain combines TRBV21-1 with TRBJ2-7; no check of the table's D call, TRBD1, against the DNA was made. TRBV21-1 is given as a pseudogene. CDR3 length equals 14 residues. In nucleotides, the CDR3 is TGTGCCAGCAGCAACCCGACAGGGATCCACGAGCAGTACTTC. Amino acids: CASSNPTGIHEQYF.

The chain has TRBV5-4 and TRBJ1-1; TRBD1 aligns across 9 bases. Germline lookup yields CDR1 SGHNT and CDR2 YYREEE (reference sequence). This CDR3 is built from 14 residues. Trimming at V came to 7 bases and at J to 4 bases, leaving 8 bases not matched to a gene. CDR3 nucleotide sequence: TGTGCCAGCTCACAGGGGGCTAAGATCACTGAAGCTTTCTTT. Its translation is CASSQGAKITEAFF.

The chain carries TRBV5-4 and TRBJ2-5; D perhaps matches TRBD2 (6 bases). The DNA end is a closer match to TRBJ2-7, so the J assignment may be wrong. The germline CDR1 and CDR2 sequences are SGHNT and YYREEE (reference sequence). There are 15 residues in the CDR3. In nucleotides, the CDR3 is TGTGCCAGCAGCCCTGTGTCAGGGACTTCCTACGAGCAGTACTTC. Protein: CASSPVSGTSYEQYF.

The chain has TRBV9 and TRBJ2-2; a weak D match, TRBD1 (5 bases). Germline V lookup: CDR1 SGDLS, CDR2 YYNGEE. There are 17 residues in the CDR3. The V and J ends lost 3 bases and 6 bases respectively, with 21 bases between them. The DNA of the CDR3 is TGTGCCAGCAGCGCCCTAGGGTTAGGGGTGTCGGCCGGGGAGCTGTTTTTT. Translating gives CASSALGLGVSAGELFF. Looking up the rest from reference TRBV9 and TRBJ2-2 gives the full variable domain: DSGVTQTPKHLITATGQRVTLRCSPRSGDLSVYWYQQSLDQGLQFLIQYYNGEERAKGNILERFSAQQFPDLHSELNLSSLELGDSALYFCASSALGLGVSAGELFFGEGSRLTVL.

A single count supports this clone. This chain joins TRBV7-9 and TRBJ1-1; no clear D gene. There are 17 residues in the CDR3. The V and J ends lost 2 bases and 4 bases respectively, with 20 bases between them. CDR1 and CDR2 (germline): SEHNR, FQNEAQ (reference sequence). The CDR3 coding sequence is TGTGCCAGCAGCTTAAGCCCCCGGGGAAGCCGCGGCACTGAAGCTTTCTTT. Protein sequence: CASSLSPRGSRGTEAFF. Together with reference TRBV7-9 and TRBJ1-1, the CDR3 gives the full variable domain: DTGVSQNPRHKITKRGQNVTFRCDPISEHNRLYWYRQTLGQGPEFLTYFQNEAQLEKSRLLSDRFSAERPKGSFSTLEIQRTEQGDSAMYLCASSLSPRGSRGTEAFFGQGTRLTVV.

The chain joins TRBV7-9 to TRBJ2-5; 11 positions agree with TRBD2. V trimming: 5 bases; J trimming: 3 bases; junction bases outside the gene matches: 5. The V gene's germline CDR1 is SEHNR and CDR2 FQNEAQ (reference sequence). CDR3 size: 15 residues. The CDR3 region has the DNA TGTGCCAGCAGCCCACTAGCGGGAGTGGAAGAGACCCAGTACTTC. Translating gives CASSPLAGVEETQYF.

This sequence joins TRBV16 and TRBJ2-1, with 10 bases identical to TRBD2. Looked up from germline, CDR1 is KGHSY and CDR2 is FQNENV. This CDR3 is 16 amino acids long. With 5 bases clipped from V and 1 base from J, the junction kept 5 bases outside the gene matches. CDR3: CASSKNSGGSYNEQFF. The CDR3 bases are TGTGCCAGCAGCAAAAATAGCGGGGGGTCCTACAATGAGCAGTTCTTC. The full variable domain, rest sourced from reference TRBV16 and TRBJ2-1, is GEEVAQTPKHLVRGEGQKAKLYCAPIKGHSYVFWYQQVLKNEFKFLISFQNENVFDETGMPKERFSAKCLPNSPCSLEIQATKLEDSAVYFCASSKNSGGSYNEQFFGPGTRLTVL.

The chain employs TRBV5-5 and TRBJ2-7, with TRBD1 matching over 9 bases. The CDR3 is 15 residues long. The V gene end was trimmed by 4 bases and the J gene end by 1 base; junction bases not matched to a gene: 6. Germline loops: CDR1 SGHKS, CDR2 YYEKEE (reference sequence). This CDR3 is CASSGTGTGSYEQYF. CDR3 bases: TGTGCCAGCAGCGGAACCGGGACAGGGTCCTACGAGCAGTACTTC.

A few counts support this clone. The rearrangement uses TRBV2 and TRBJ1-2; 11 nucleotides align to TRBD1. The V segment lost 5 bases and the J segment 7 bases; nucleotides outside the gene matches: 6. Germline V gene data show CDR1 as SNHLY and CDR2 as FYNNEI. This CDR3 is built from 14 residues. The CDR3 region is CASSPDRGRGGYTF. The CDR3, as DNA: TGTGCCAGCAGTCCGGACAGGGGGCGAGGTGGCTACACCTTC.

The CDR3 bases are TGTGCCAGCTCACCACCGGGAGCCGGGGTACCGCCCCAGCATTTT. Its translation: CASSPPGAGVPPQHF. This chain joins TRBV18 and TRBJ1-5; D call uncertain. This CDR3 contains 15 residues. The V gene's germline CDR1 is KGHSH and CDR2 LQKENI. V was shortened by 0 bases and J by 9 bases, with 15 bases between the two germline ends.

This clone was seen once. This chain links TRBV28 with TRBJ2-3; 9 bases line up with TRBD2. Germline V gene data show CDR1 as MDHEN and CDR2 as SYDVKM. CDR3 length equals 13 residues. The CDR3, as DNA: TGTGTAGCGGGAGAGGGGAGAGAGGATACGCAGTATTTT. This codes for CVAGEGREDTQYF.

The CDR3 region has the DNA TGTGCCAGCAGCTCCCGACGGAGGGTCTACGAGCAGTACTTC. Its protein product is CASSSRRRVYEQYF. The genes are TRBV14 and TRBJ2-7; possibly TRBD2 for D (6 bases). The germline gives CDR1 SGHDN, CDR2 FVKESK. V gave up 5 bases and J gave up 3 bases, with 14 bases separating them. CDR3 length: 14 amino acids.

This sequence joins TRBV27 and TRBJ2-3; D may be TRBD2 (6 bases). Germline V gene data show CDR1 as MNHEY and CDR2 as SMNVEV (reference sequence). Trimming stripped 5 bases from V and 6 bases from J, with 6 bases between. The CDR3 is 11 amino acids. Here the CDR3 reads CASSRGDTQYF. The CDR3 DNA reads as TGTGCCAGCAGTCGGGGGGATACGCAGTATTTT.

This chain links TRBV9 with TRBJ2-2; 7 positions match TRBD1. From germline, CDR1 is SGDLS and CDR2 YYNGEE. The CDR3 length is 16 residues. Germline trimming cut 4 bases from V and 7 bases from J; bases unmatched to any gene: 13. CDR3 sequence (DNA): TGTGCCAGCAGCCTAACGCCCCGGGACAGATACGGGGAGCTGTTTTTT. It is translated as CASSLTPRDRYGELFF. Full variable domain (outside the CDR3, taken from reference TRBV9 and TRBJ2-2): DSGVTQTPKHLITATGQRVTLRCSPRSGDLSVYWYQQSLDQGLQFLIQYYNGEERAKGNILERFSAQQFPDLHSELNLSSLELGDSALYFCASSLTPRDRYGELFFGEGSRLTVL.